A selection of T cell receptor beta chains follows, all from one sample in a study of T cell changes during pregnancy in multiple sclerosis. Libraries were prepared by immunoSEQ multiplex PCR; TCRdb keeps only in-frame clonotypes and omits some of them. In the table there are 29,000 or so clones, 89% of which are singletons. The sequencing used CD8+ T cells from peripheral blood mononuclear cells, collected in the second trimester of pregnancy. These receptors originate from a female donor with multiple sclerosis, enrolled in a pregnancy study. The CDR3 runs from the conserved cysteine through the conserved F or W. Each record gives: clone size, D gene, V gene, J gene, CDR3 protein, CDR3 DNA. A D gene is named only where the DNA matches it firmly. Only part of the rows carry a size: once, few, many, or a class if the clone is expanded.

>-|-|TRBV19|TRBJ2-7
CASSLQPQGGEQYF
TGTGCCAGTAGTCTTCAACCGCAGGGCGGCGAGCAGTACTTC
>once|-|TRBV28|TRBJ2-5
CASSLGGGETQYF
TGTGCCAGCAGTTTGGGAGGAGGGGAGACCCAGTACTTC
>-|-|TRBV18|TRBJ2-5
CASSREDTQETQYF
TGTGCCAGCTCCAGGGAGGACACTCAAGAGACCCAGTACTTC
>-|-|TRBV7-9|TRBJ1-2
CASSSGNLVDYGYTF
TGTGCCAGCAGTTCAGGGAATCTTGTGGACTATGGCTACACCTTC
>-|-|TRBV19|TRBJ2-5
CASSIDPADNSYQETQYF
TGTGCCAGTAGTATAGACCCCGCAGACAACTCTTACCAAGAGACCCAGTACTTC
>-|-|TRBV27|TRBJ1-1
CASSPQGTEAFF
TGTGCCAGCAGCCCCCAGGGCACTGAAGCTTTCTTT
>-|TRBD1|TRBV6-1|TRBJ2-2
CASSEYQGDTGELFF
TGTGCCAGCAGTGAATATCAGGGGGACACCGGGGAGCTGTTTTTT
>-|-|TRBV5-1|TRBJ1-2
CASSLAWVEDYGYTF
TGCGCCAGCAGCTTGGCCTGGGTCGAGGACTATGGCTACACCTTC
>-|-|TRBV11-2|TRBJ2-5
CASSFRGQGETQYF
TGTGCCAGCAGCTTTAGGGGTCAAGGGGAGACCCAGTACTTC
>-|-|TRBV5-4|TRBJ2-2
CASSLAEAGELFF
TGTGCCAGCAGCTTGGCGGAGGCCGGGGAGCTGTTTTTT
>-|-|TRBV11-2|TRBJ1-4
CASSPKLVLPVGFF
TGTGCCAGCAGCCCAAAGCTTGTCTTGCCGGTTGGTTTTTTT
>-|-|TRBV19|TRBJ1-6
CASSPTGFNSPLHF
TGTGCCAGTTCACCGACAGGTTTCAATTCACCCCTCCACTTT
>-|TRBD2|TRBV5-1|TRBJ2-5
CASSLELAGPNQETQYF
TGCGCCAGCAGCCTAGAATTAGCGGGACCCAACCAAGAGACCCAGTACTTC
>few|-|TRBV5-6|TRBJ2-7
CASSSDIYEQYF
TGTGCCAGCAGCTCAGACATCTACGAGCAGTACTTC
>-|TRBD2|TRBV4-2|TRBJ2-5
CASSQDGTTTSGGGLKETQYF
TGTGCCAGCAGCCAAGATGGAACTACGACTAGCGGGGGGGGATTAAAAGAGACCCAGTACTTC
>-|TRBD1|TRBV27|TRBJ2-7
CASSLSKQGPYEQYF
TGTGCCAGCAGTTTATCTAAACAGGGGCCCTACGAGCAGTACTTC
>-|TRBD1|TRBV6-1|TRBJ1-6
CASSDTGQENSPLHF
TGTGCCAGCAGTGATACAGGACAGGAAAACTCACCCCTCCACTTT
>-|TRBD1|TRBV4-3|TRBJ2-7
CASSQDRDSSYEQYF
TGCGCCAGCAGCCAGGACAGGGACAGCTCCTACGAGCAGTACTTC
>few|TRBD1|TRBV11-2|TRBJ2-7
CASSIPTGGGYEQYF
TGTGCCAGCAGCATTCCAACAGGGGGCGGCTACGAGCAGTACTTC
>once|TRBD1|TRBV19|TRBJ1-1
CASMLGQVKANTEAFF
TGTGCCAGTATGCTGGGACAGGTTAAGGCCAACACTGAAGCTTTCTTT
>-|-|TRBV5-4|TRBJ2-7
CASSPEGTYEQYF
TGTGCCAGCAGCCCCGAGGGTACCTACGAGCAGTACTTC
>-|-|TRBV5-1|TRBJ1-4
CASSPAYNSEKLFF
TGCGCCAGCAGCCCCGCTTATAACAGTGAAAAACTGTTTTTT
>-|TRBD2|TRBV28|TRBJ2-7
CASSWGGRSYEQYF
TGTGCCAGCAGCTGGGGCGGGAGATCTTACGAGCAGTACTTC
>-|-|TRBV4-1|TRBJ2-7
CASSQDPSEQYF
TGCGCCAGCAGCCAAGACCCCTCCGAGCAGTACTTC
>-|TRBD2|TRBV6-5|TRBJ2-5
CASSLDRTSHQETQYF
TGTGCCAGCAGTTTGGACCGGACTAGCCACCAAGAGACCCAGTACTTC
>-|-|TRBV19|TRBJ2-2
CASSMIRVLPNTGELFF
TGTGCCAGTAGTATGATTCGGGTCTTGCCGAACACCGGGGAGCTGTTTTTT
>few|-|TRBV30|TRBJ1-1
CAWSTGLRGNTEAFF
TGTGCCTGGAGTACAGGGTTGCGCGGGAACACTGAAGCTTTCTTT
>-|-|TRBV4-1|TRBJ1-6
CASSQDFELGEWNSPLHF
TGCGCCAGCAGCCAAGATTTCGAGTTGGGCGAATGGAATTCACCCCTCCACTTT
>-|TRBD2|TRBV27|TRBJ2-1
CASSHETSGGDEQFF
TGTGCCAGCAGTCACGAGACTAGCGGGGGCGATGAGCAGTTCTTC
>-|TRBD1|TRBV7-9|TRBJ1-2
CASSLGTGVGGYTF
TGTGCCAGCAGCTTAGGGACAGGGGTTGGTGGCTACACCTTC
>-|-|TRBV6-5|TRBJ2-7
CASSYSKGHLSYEQYF
TGTGCCAGCAGTTACTCAAAGGGACACCTGTCCTACGAGCAGTACTTC
>-|TRBD1|TRBV2|TRBJ2-7
CASNNPQGAAYEQYF
TGTGCCAGTAATAACCCACAGGGGGCAGCCTACGAGCAGTACTTC
>-|TRBD1|TRBV6-5|TRBJ1-6
CASSLVGDRGDSPLHF
TGTGCCAGCAGTTTAGTAGGGGACAGGGGAGATTCACCCCTCCACTTT
>-|-|TRBV9|TRBJ1-1
CASSQTATTEAFF
TGTGCCAGCAGTCAGACAGCCACCACTGAAGCTTTCTTT
>-|-|TRBV10-3|TRBJ1-1
CAISDKGGEAFF
TGTGCCATCAGTGATAAAGGGGGTGAAGCTTTCTTT
>-|TRBD1|TRBV7-9|TRBJ2-2
CASSTRTGDANTGELFF
TGTGCCAGCAGCACACGGACAGGGGATGCGAACACCGGGGAGCTGTTTTTT
>-|TRBD1|TRBV7-9|TRBJ2-2
CASSPLQQGAAGELFF
TGTGCCAGCAGCCCTCTCCAACAGGGGGCCGCCGGGGAGCTGTTTTTT
>-|-|TRBV28|TRBJ2-2
CASSLSPRATGELFF
TGTGCCAGCAGTTTAAGTCCCAGGGCCACCGGGGAGCTGTTTTTT
>-|TRBD1|TRBV19|TRBJ1-2
CASSTTGFGYYGYTF
TGTGCCAGTAGTACGACAGGGTTCGGTTACTATGGCTACACCTTC
>-|TRBD2|TRBV19|TRBJ2-1
CASSIMGLAGDNEQFF
TGTGCCAGTAGTATAATGGGACTAGCGGGAGACAATGAGCAGTTCTTC
>-|-|TRBV7-6|TRBJ1-6
CASSRDLSSYNSPLHF
TGTGCCAGCAGCCGAGACTTAAGCTCCTATAATTCACCCCTCCACTTT
>-|-|TRBV27|TRBJ2-5
CASSLGGSDETQYF
TGTGCCAGCAGTTTAGGGGGGTCTGATGAGACCCAGTACTTC
>once|-|TRBV18|TRBJ1-5
CASSPRTTGPNQPQHF
TGTGCCAGCTCACCGAGGACAACGGGCCCCAATCAGCCCCAGCATTTT
>-|-|TRBV11-1|TRBJ2-1
CASSLPRVEEQFF
TGTGCCAGCAGCCTGCCCCGCGTGGAGGAGCAGTTCTTC
>-|-|TRBV7-3|TRBJ1-1
CASSHPTDMNTEAFF
TGTGCCAGCAGCCATCCGACAGACATGAACACTGAAGCTTTCTTT
>-|-|TRBV19|TRBJ1-2
CASRDSYGYTF
TGTGCCAGTAGGGACAGCTATGGCTACACCTTC
>-|-|TRBV11-1|TRBJ2-1
CASSLESRLDEQFF
TGTGCCAGCAGCTTAGAGAGCAGGTTGGATGAGCAGTTCTTC
>-|TRBD1|TRBV9|TRBJ2-1
CASSRDRGGHNEQFF
TGTGCCAGCAGCAGGGACAGGGGGGGACATAATGAGCAGTTCTTC
>-|TRBD2|TRBV11-2|TRBJ2-7
CASSLGPGVAGVVDEQYF
TGTGCCAGCAGCCTCGGGCCGGGGGTAGCGGGAGTGGTCGACGAGCAGTACTTC
>once|TRBD2|TRBV15|TRBJ2-1
CATSRGAGGPKNEQFF
TGTGCCACCAGCAGAGGGGCGGGGGGGCCCAAAAATGAGCAGTTCTTC
>-|TRBD1|TRBV7-9|TRBJ1-1
CASSPRDSNHEAFF
TGTGCCAGCAGCCCGAGGGACAGCAACCATGAAGCTTTCTTT
>-|-|TRBV27|TRBJ1-5
CASSLAGHQPQHF
TGTGCCAGCAGTTTAGCAGGGCATCAGCCCCAGCATTTT
>-|TRBD1|TRBV28|TRBJ2-7
CASSRQGVAYEQYF
TGTGCCAGCAGTCGACAGGGGGTCGCCTACGAGCAGTACTTC
>-|TRBD1|TRBV6-5|TRBJ2-7
CASSYLGQGYVEQYF
TGTGCCAGCAGTTACCTGGGACAGGGATATGTCGAGCAGTACTTC
>-|-|TRBV5-6|TRBJ2-3
CASSLALQEPDTQYF
TGTGCCAGCAGCTTGGCCTTACAGGAACCAGATACGCAGTATTTT
>-|-|TRBV6-5|TRBJ2-1
CASSDDRRAKWQFF
TGTGCCAGCAGTGATGACAGGCGGGCTAAATGGCAGTTCTTC
>-|-|TRBV7-2|TRBJ2-7
CASSPFPGYEQYF
TGTGCCAGCAGCCCTTTTCCGGGCTACGAGCAGTACTTC
>-|TRBD2|TRBV7-8|TRBJ2-3
CASSLLAGSTDTQYF
TGTGCCAGCAGCCTCCTAGCGGGTAGCACAGATACGCAGTATTTT
>few|TRBD1|TRBV4-1|TRBJ2-7
CASSQDEGTGGYEQYF
TGCGCCAGCAGCCAAGATGAGGGGACAGGAGGATACGAGCAGTACTTC
>-|-|TRBV27|TRBJ1-5
CASSPDSSRDQPQHF
TGTGCCAGCAGCCCGGACAGTTCGAGGGATCAGCCCCAGCATTTT